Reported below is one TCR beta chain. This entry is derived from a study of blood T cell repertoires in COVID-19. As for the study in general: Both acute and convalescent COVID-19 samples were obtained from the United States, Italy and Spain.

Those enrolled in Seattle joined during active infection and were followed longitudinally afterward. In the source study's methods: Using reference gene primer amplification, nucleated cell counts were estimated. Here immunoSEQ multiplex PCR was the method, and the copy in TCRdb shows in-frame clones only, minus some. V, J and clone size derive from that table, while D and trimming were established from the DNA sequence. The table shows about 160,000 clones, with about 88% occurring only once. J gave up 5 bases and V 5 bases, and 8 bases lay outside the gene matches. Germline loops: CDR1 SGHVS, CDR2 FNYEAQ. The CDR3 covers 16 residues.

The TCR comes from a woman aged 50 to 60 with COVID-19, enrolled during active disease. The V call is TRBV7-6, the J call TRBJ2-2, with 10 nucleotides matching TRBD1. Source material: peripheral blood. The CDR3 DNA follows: TGTGCCAGCAGCGAAAGACAGGGGGCAAGGACCGGGGAGCTGTTTTTT. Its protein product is CASSERQGARTGELFF.